This is a list of T cell receptor beta chains from one sample in a study of Ad26.COV2.S vaccination and SARS-CoV-2 variants. Sequenced by immunoSEQ multiplex PCR; TCRdb stores in-frame clones only, minus some. The repertoire holds around 300,000 clones, 90% seen once, with over 5% in the top ten. Sequenced material: peripheral blood, taken in a trial of Ad26.COV2.S vaccine versus placebo. Receptors originate from a person aged 18-60 years who received the Ad26.COV2.S COVID-19 vaccine or a placebo. CDR3s include the opening cysteine and the closing phenylalanine or tryptophan. D genes are given only for firm matches. Not all rows give a size; the values are once, few, many and, for expanded clones, a class.

NA | TRBJ1-2 | NA | TRBV29-1 | TGCAGCGTTGAAGATTTACCCTATGGCTACACCTTC | CSVEDLPYGYTF
few | TRBJ2-1 | TRBD2 | TRBV7-2 | TGTGCCAGCAGCCCGAGCGGGGGCCCCTACAATGAGCAGTTCTTC | CASSPSGGPYNEQFF
NA | TRBJ1-5 | NA | TRBV23-1 | TGCGCCAGCGGTCCAGGGAGATGGAATAGCAATCAGCCCCAGCATTTT | CASGPGRWNSNQPQHF
NA | TRBJ1-4 | TRBD1 | TRBV7-2 | TGTGCCAGCAGCCCCGGACAGGGTAATGAAAAACTGTTTTTT | CASSPGQGNEKLFF
NA | TRBJ1-3 | NA | TRBV12-3/TRBV12-4 | TGTGCCAGCATTCGGGACGTTGGAAACACCATATATTTT | CASIRDVGNTIYF
NA | TRBJ1-5 | NA | TRBV2 | TGTGCCAGCAGTGAGACGAGGATTCAGCCCCAGCATTTT | CASSETRIQPQHF
NA | TRBJ2-1 | NA | TRBV7-9 | TGTGCCAGCAGCTCTTTACGCGGAAGCTCCTACAATGAGCAGTTCTTC | CASSSLRGSSYNEQFF
NA | TRBJ2-2 | NA | TRBV6-6 | TGTGCCAGCAGTTATGTTCAGAACACCGGGGAGCTGTTTTTT | CASSYVQNTGELFF
NA | TRBJ2-7 | TRBD1 | TRBV7-9 | TGTGCCAGCAGCTTAACGACAGGGAGTAGGCTATACGAGCAGTACTTC | CASSLTTGSRLYEQYF
NA | TRBJ2-7 | NA | TRBV5-4 | TGTGCCAGCAGCTTTGAACGGAGCTCCTACGAGCAGTACTTC | CASSFERSSYEQYF
NA | TRBJ1-4 | NA | TRBV4-1 | TGCGCCAGCAGCCAAGATCCGATCCGGGGTTCGTGGGAAAAACTGTTTTTT | CASSQDPIRGSWEKLFF
many | TRBJ1-3 | NA | TRBV9 | TGTGCCAGCAGCGTAGCGAGAGGACTTGGAAACACCATATATTTT | CASSVARGLGNTIYF
NA | TRBJ2-3 | NA | TRBV11-3 | TGTGCCAGCAGCTTAGAATTTACAGATACGCAGTATTTT | CASSLEFTDTQYF
NA | TRBJ1-1 | NA | TRBV11-2 | TGTGCCAGCAGCTTAGAGGCAGCTAGGTCGACTGAAGCTTTCTTT | CASSLEAARSTEAFF
NA | TRBJ1-3 | TRBD1 | TRBV9 | TGTGCCAGCACTCCTCGGGACAGGGATTTCTCTGGAAACACCATATATTTT | CASTPRDRDFSGNTIYF
NA | TRBJ2-5 | TRBD2 | TRBV27 | TGTGCCAGCAGTTGGAGCGGGGGCGCGGGGGAGACCCAGTACTTC | CASSWSGGAGETQYF
NA | TRBJ1-1 | NA | TRBV19 | TGTGCCAGTAGTATGGACTTGACACCCACTGAAGCTTTCTTT | CASSMDLTPTEAFF
NA | TRBJ2-1 | NA | TRBV5-4 | TGTGCCAGCAGCTCCGGGACCAATGAGCAGTTCTTC | CASSSGTNEQFF
once | TRBJ2-1 | NA | TRBV4-3 | TGCGCCAGCAGCCAAGATCGATCCTACAATGAGCAGTTCTTC | CASSQDRSYNEQFF
few | TRBJ1-2 | TRBD1 | TRBV7-9 | TGTGCCAGCAGCCCTGGACAGGGGCACTATGGCTACACCTTC | CASSPGQGHYGYTF
once | TRBJ2-1 | NA | TRBV7-9 | TGTGCCAGCGGGGATAATGAGCAGTTCTTC | CASGDNEQFF
NA | TRBJ2-3 | NA | TRBV6-6 | TGTGCCAGCAGCCTAGGGCCGCTTAGCACAGATACGCAGTATTTT | CASSLGPLSTDTQYF
NA | TRBJ2-1 | TRBD2 | TRBV6-2/TRBV6-3 | TGTGCCAGCAGTTTTCGACTAGCGATTTACAATGAGCAGTTCTTC | CASSFRLAIYNEQFF
NA | TRBJ1-4 | NA | TRBV4-3 | TGCGCCAGCAGCCAAGAACTGGGGACTAATGAAAAACTGTTTTTT | CASSQELGTNEKLFF
few | TRBJ2-3 | NA | TRBV18 | TGTGCCAGCTCATCCACAGATACGCAGTATTTT | CASSSTDTQYF
once | TRBJ1-5 | TRBD1 | TRBV27 | TGTGCCAGCAGCCCTGACCGGGACAGCCACAATCAGCCCCAGCATTTT | CASSPDRDSHNQPQHF
once | TRBJ2-2 | TRBD2 | TRBV27 | TGTGCCAGCAGTGGGGGACTAGCGGGGGATGGTCCCGGGGAGCTGTTTTTT | CASSGGLAGDGPGELFF
NA | TRBJ1-1 | NA | TRBV6-2/TRBV6-3 | TGTGCCAGCAGCCTCCTAGTTGCCCGGGAAGCTTTCTTT | CASSLLVAREAFF
NA | TRBJ2-1 | TRBD2 | TRBV5-6 | TGTGCCAGCAGTCCTGGGGCTAGCGGGAGTGGGACCTACAATGAGCAGTTCTTC | CASSPGASGSGTYNEQFF
NA | TRBJ2-7 | NA | TRBV11-2 | TGTGCCAGCAGCGCAGACAGAATCCAACGATACGAGCAGTACTTC | CASSADRIQRYEQYF
NA | TRBJ2-5 | NA | TRBV5-5 | TGTGCCAGCAGCTTGTGGTCCTCGAACCAAGAGACCCAGTACTTC | CASSLWSSNQETQYF
NA | TRBJ2-7 | NA | TRBV5-4 | TGTGCCAGCAGCTCAGACAGCCTCTCCTACGAGCAGTACTTC | CASSSDSLSYEQYF
NA | TRBJ2-2 | TRBD1 | TRBV18 | TGTGCCAGCTCACCAGCCGGGACAGGTCACACCGGGGAGCTGTTTTTT | CASSPAGTGHTGELFF
NA | TRBJ1-1 | NA | TRBV5-5 | TGTGCCAGCAGCTTGATCGGGGGACCAATGAACACTGAAGCTTTCTTT | CASSLIGGPMNTEAFF
few | TRBJ1-2 | NA | TRBV6-5 | TGTGCCAGCAGTTACAGGGGCTATGGCTACACCTTC | CASSYRGYGYTF
once | TRBJ2-1 | NA | TRBV12-3/TRBV12-4 | TGTGCCAGCAGTTTGTCGGGAGATGAGCAGTTCTTC | CASSLSGDEQFF
NA | TRBJ2-3 | NA | TRBV13 | TGTGCCAGCAGCTTAGAGGCGGAACCTAGCACAGATACGCAGTATTTT | CASSLEAEPSTDTQYF
NA | TRBJ2-2 | TRBD1 | TRBV9 | TGTGCCAGCAGCCCGGGCCGACAGGGGGCAACCGGGGAGCTGTTTTTT | CASSPGRQGATGELFF
NA | TRBJ1-3 | TRBD1 | TRBV7-9 | TGTGCCAGCAGCTTCCTAACAGGGGTCGGAAACACCATATATTTT | CASSFLTGVGNTIYF
NA | TRBJ2-2 | NA | TRBV7-9 | TGTGCCAGCAGCATTTGGGGGGGCGCGTCTGCCGGGGAGCTGTTTTTT | CASSIWGGASAGELFF
NA | TRBJ1-1 | NA | TRBV29-1 | TGCAGCGCCCTGTCTCAGGACACCCTTAGAGGAGCTTTCTTT | CSALSQDTLRGAFF
NA | TRBJ1-1 | TRBD1 | TRBV7-9 | TGTGCCAGCACCGGACAGGGGTCGGGCACTGAAGCTTTCTTT | CASTGQGSGTEAFF
once | TRBJ1-1 | NA | TRBV5-1 | TGCGCCAGCAGCGTCCCCTTGGGGAACACTGAAGCTTTCTTT | CASSVPLGNTEAFF
NA | TRBJ2-3 | TRBD2 | TRBV5-8 | TGTGCCAGCAGCTCCCAGGGACTAGCGTGGCCCTCCGATACGCAGTATTTT | CASSSQGLAWPSDTQYF
NA | TRBJ1-1 | NA | TRBV12-3/TRBV12-4 | TGTGCCAGCAGTTTGTCGGGAGGTGAAGCTTTCTTT | CASSLSGGEAFF
NA | TRBJ2-3 | TRBD2 | TRBV4-3 | TGCGCCAGCAGCCAGTTAGCGGGGGGTCCTAGCACAGATACGCAGTATTTT | CASSQLAGGPSTDTQYF
NA | TRBJ1-1 | TRBD1 | TRBV5-4 | TGTGCCAGCAGCACACCCCAGGGGGCCTTGAACACTGAAGCTTTCTTT | CASSTPQGALNTEAFF
NA | TRBJ1-3 | NA | TRBV6-5 | TGTGCCAGCAGTTACGGGGTCCCTCGCTCTGGAAACACCATATATTTT | CASSYGVPRSGNTIYF